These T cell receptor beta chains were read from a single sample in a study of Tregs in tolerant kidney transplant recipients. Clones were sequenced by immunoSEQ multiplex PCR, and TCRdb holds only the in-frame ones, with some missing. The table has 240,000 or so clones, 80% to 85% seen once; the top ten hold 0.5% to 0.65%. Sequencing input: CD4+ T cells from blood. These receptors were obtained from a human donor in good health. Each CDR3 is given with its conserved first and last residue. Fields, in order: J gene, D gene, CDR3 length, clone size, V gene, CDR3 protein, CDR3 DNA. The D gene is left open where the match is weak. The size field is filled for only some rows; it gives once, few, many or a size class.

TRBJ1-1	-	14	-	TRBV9	CASSPTGQNTEAFF	TGTGCCAGCAGCCCTACCGGCCAAAACACTGAAGCTTTCTTT
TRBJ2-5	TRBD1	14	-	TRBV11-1	CASSLMRGRETQYF	TGTGCCAGCAGCTTAATGAGGGGGCGAGAGACCCAGTACTTC
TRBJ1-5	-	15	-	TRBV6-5	CASSYSGRPNQPQHF	TGTGCCAGCAGTTACTCTGGTAGACCCAATCAGCCCCAGCATTTT
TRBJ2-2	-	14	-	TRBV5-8	CASSLALFTGELFF	TGTGCCAGCAGCTTGGCCTTATTCACCGGGGAGCTGTTTTTT
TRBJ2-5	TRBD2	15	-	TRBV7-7	CASSPLAGGQETQYF	TGTGCTAGCAGCCCACTAGCGGGGGGCCAAGAGACCCAGTACTTC
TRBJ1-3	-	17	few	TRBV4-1	CASSQLNYRTSGNTIYF	TGCGCCAGCAGCCAATTAAATTATCGGACATCTGGAAACACCATATATTTT
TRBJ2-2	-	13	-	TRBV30	CAWRGGNTGELFF	TGTGCCTGGAGGGGGGGCAACACCGGGGAGCTGTTTTTT
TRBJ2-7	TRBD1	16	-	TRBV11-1	CASSLGSRVRGYEQYF	TGTGCCAGCAGCTTAGGCTCGCGGGTCAGGGGGTACGAGCAGTACTTC
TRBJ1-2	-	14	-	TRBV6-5	CASSALGGNYGYTF	TGTGCCAGCAGCGCCTTAGGGGGAAACTATGGCTACACCTTC
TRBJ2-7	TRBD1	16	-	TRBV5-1	CASSLAIGTGVYEQYF	TGCGCCAGCAGCTTGGCTATTGGGACAGGGGTCTACGAGCAGTACTTC
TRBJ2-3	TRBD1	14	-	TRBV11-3	CASSSEDRTDTQYF	TGTGCCAGCAGCTCGGAGGACAGGACAGATACGCAGTATTTT
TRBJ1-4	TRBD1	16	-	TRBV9	CASSVGDRGLSGKLFF	TGTGCCAGCAGCGTGGGGGACAGGGGGCTTTCGGGAAAACTGTTTTTT
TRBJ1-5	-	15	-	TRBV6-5	CASSYGGRINQPQHF	TGTGCCAGCAGTTACGGGGGACGGATCAATCAGCCCCAGCATTTT
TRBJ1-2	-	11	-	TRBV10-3	CATGQGVGYTF	TGTGCCACCGGTCAGGGAGTTGGCTACACCTTC
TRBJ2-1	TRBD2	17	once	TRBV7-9	CASSLGGGRSSYNEQFF	TGTGCCAGCAGCTTAGGGGGCGGGAGGAGCTCCTACAATGAGCAGTTCTTC
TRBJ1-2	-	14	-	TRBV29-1	CSVTGGETNYGYTF	TGCAGCGTCACTGGAGGGGAGACTAACTATGGCTACACCTTC
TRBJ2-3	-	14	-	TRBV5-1	CASSPPAGTDTQYF	TGCGCCAGCAGCCCCCCGGCCGGCACAGATACGCAGTATTTT
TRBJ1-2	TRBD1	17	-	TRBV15	CATSRGDSERSNYGYTF	TGTGCCACCAGCAGGGGGGACAGCGAGCGGTCGAACTATGGCTACACCTTC
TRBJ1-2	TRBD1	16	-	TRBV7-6	CASSLAPGQLNYGYTF	TGTGCCAGCAGCTTAGCGCCGGGACAGCTAAACTATGGCTACACCTTC
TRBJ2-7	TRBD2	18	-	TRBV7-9	CASSFGSASGSAGYEQYF	TGTGCCAGCAGCTTCGGATCGGCTAGCGGGAGTGCTGGTTACGAGCAGTACTTC
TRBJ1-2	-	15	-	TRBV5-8	CASSFGHLENYGYTF	TGTGCCAGCAGCTTCGGACATCTAGAGAACTATGGCTACACCTTC
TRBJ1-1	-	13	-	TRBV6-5	CASSYHQNTEAFF	TGTGCCAGCAGTTACCACCAGAACACTGAAGCTTTCTTT
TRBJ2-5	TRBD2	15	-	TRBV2	CASRDPRGNQETQYF	TGTGCCAGCAGAGACCCGCGGGGGAATCAAGAGACCCAGTACTTC
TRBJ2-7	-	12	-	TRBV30	CAWSAASYEQYF	TGTGCCTGGAGTGCAGCCTCCTACGAGCAGTACTTC
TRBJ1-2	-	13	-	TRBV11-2	CASSLQGTGGYTF	TGTGCCAGCAGCCTCCAGGGTACTGGTGGCTACACCTTC
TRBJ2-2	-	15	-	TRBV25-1	CASSVDSRGTGELFF	TGTGCCAGCAGTGTGGACAGCCGAGGGACCGGGGAGCTGTTTTTT
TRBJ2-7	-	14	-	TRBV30	CAWRKNPGTYEQYF	TGTGCCTGGAGAAAGAATCCAGGGACCTACGAGCAGTACTTC
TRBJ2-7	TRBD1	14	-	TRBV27	CASSSWTGDNEQYF	TGTGCCAGCAGTAGTTGGACAGGGGATAACGAGCAGTACTTC
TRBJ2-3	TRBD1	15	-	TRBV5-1	CASSLQGSRTDTQYF	TGCGCCAGCAGCTTACAGGGGAGTAGGACAGATACGCAGTATTTT
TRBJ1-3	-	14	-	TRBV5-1	CASSRDAGQYTIYF	TGCGCCAGCAGTCGGGACGCCGGTCAGTACACCATATATTTT
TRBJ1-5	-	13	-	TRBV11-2	CASSPNVNQPQHF	TGTGCCAGCAGCCCCAACGTCAATCAGCCCCAGCATTTT
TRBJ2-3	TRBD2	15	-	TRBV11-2	CASSLDGGAADTQYF	TGTGCCAGCAGCTTAGACGGGGGGGCGGCAGATACGCAGTATTTT
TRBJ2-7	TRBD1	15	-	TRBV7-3	CASSLSGHRGTEQYF	TGTGCCAGCAGCTTATCGGGTCACAGGGGAACTGAGCAGTACTTC
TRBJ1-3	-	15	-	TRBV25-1	CASSDVRNSGNTIYF	TGTGCCAGCAGTGATGTTAGGAATTCTGGAAACACCATATATTTT
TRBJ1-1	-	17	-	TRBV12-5	CASGVVLNGRGNTEAFF	TGTGCTAGTGGTGTGGTATTGAACGGCAGGGGGAACACTGAAGCTTTCTTT
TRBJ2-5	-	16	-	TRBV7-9	CASSEGSTGSQETQYF	TGTGCCAGCAGCGAAGGGTCCACAGGGAGCCAAGAGACCCAGTACTTC
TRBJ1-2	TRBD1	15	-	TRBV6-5	CASSRDREMGYGYTF	TGTGCCAGCAGTCGAGACAGGGAGATGGGCTATGGCTACACCTTC
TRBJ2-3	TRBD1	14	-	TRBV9	CASSVGPEGDRWYF	TGTGCCAGCAGCGTAGGACCCGAGGGGGACAGGTGGTATTTT
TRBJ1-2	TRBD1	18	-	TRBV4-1	CASSQADGTGNTNYGYTF	TGCGCCAGCAGCCAAGCGGACGGGACAGGGAACACTAACTATGGCTACACCTTC
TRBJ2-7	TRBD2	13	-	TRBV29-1	CSALGRGGSEQYF	TGCAGCGCCCTAGGGAGGGGCGGAAGCGAGCAGTACTTC
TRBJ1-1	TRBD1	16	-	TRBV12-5	CASGLTGGPLNTEAFF	TGTGCTAGTGGGTTGACAGGGGGCCCGCTGAACACTGAAGCTTTCTTT
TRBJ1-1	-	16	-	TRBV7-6	CASSSGGGVGNTEAFF	TGTGCCAGCAGCTCCGGGGGGGGCGTAGGGAACACTGAAGCTTTCTTT
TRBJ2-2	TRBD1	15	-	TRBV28	CASSPTGRGTGELFF	TGTGCCAGCAGTCCGACAGGGAGAGGCACCGGGGAGCTGTTTTTT
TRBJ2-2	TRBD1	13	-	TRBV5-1	CASRTGSTGELFF	TGCGCCAGTCGGACAGGGTCCACCGGGGAGCTGTTTTTT
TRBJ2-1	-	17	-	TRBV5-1	CASSFDGAGPRYNEQFF	TGCGCCAGCAGTTTCGACGGGGCGGGGCCCCGCTACAATGAGCAGTTCTTC
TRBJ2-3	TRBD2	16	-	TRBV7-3	CASSSRAGGSTDTQYF	TGTGCCAGCAGCTCCCGCGCGGGGGGATCCACAGATACGCAGTATTTT
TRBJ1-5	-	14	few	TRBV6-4	CASSELQGTQPQHF	TGTGCCAGCAGTGAGTTGCAGGGAACCCAGCCCCAGCATTTT
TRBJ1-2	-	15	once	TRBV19	CASMSTRQTERGYTF	TGTGCCAGTATGTCCACACGGCAAACTGAGCGTGGCTACACCTTC
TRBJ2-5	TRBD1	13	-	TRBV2	CALGQTGQETQYF	TGTGCCCTCGGCCAGACAGGGCAGGAGACCCAGTACTTC
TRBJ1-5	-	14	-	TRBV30	CAWSGTNDNQPQHF	TGTGCCTGGAGCGGGACCAACGACAATCAGCCCCAGCATTTT
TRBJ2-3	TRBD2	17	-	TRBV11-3	CASSLGGLAGASGTQYF	TGTGCCAGCAGCTTAGGAGGACTAGCGGGGGCCTCCGGCACGCAGTATTTT
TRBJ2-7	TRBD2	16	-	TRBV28	CASSTNLGLASYEQYF	TGTGCCAGCAGCACGAACTTGGGACTAGCGAGCTACGAGCAGTACTTC